The rows below give T cell receptor beta chains drawn from one sample of a study of blood T cell repertoires in COVID-19. Repertoires were generated with immunoSEQ multiplex PCR, while TCRdb's copy carries only in-frame clones and drops some. Found here are approximately 100,000 clones, roughly 86% of them singletons; the top ten hold about 6%. Input material: peripheral blood. These receptors all come from an older woman with acute or convalescent COVID-19. Both conserved end residues are part of each CDR3. The D gene is left open where the match is weak. Only part of the rows carry a size: once, few, many, or a class if the clone is expanded.

v_gene: TRBV9; d_gene: NA; abundance: NA; j_gene: TRBJ1-3; CDR3nt: TGTGCCAGCAGCGCCCACAGGGGAAACACCATATATTTT; CDR3aa: CASSAHRGNTIYF
v_gene: TRBV28; d_gene: TRBD2; abundance: NA; j_gene: TRBJ2-1; CDR3nt: TGTGCCAGCCTAGCGGGAGCGGGGGAGCAGTTCTTC; CDR3aa: CASLAGAGEQFF
v_gene: TRBV6-6; d_gene: NA; abundance: NA; j_gene: TRBJ2-1; CDR3nt: TGTGCCAGCACCCTGGACTTAAATGAGCAGTTCTTC; CDR3aa: CASTLDLNEQFF
v_gene: TRBV30; d_gene: NA; abundance: NA; j_gene: TRBJ1-5; CDR3nt: TGTGCCTGGAACGTTGGGGGGTCAGGTGGCAATCAGCCCCAGCATTTT; CDR3aa: CAWNVGGSGGNQPQHF
v_gene: TRBV3-1/TRBV3-2; d_gene: TRBD2; abundance: NA; j_gene: TRBJ2-1; CDR3nt: TGTGCCAGCAGCCAAGGGACTAGCGGGGCCTCCTACAATGAGCAGTTCTTC; CDR3aa: CASSQGTSGASYNEQFF
v_gene: TRBV6-5; d_gene: NA; abundance: NA; j_gene: TRBJ1-2; CDR3nt: TGTGCCAGCAGCCTCCGAGCGGGACTGAGCTATGGCTACACCTTC; CDR3aa: CASSLRAGLSYGYTF
v_gene: TRBV7-3; d_gene: NA; abundance: NA; j_gene: TRBJ2-1; CDR3nt: TGTGCCAGCAGCCCTAGTGCCGGGTCGCAGTACAATGAGCAGTTCTTC; CDR3aa: CASSPSAGSQYNEQFF
v_gene: TRBV19; d_gene: NA; abundance: once; j_gene: TRBJ1-4; CDR3nt: TGTGCCAGTAGTCCCAGGGGCGGGTTAATCTCGGATGAAAAACTGTTTTTT; CDR3aa: CASSPRGGLISDEKLFF
v_gene: TRBV28; d_gene: NA; abundance: once; j_gene: TRBJ2-1; CDR3nt: TGTGCCAGCAGTGCGCTGACTAGAAATGAGCAGTTCTTC; CDR3aa: CASSALTRNEQFF
v_gene: TRBV5-1; d_gene: TRBD1; abundance: NA; j_gene: TRBJ2-3; CDR3nt: TGCGCCAGCAGCTTGGGGACAGGTAATACGCAGTATTTT; CDR3aa: CASSLGTGNTQYF
v_gene: TRBV3-1/TRBV3-2; d_gene: NA; abundance: NA; j_gene: TRBJ1-3; CDR3nt: TGTGCCAGCAGCCAACCCCGAAGGGGCTCTGGAAACACCATATATTTT; CDR3aa: CASSQPRRGSGNTIYF
v_gene: TRBV29-1; d_gene: TRBD1; abundance: once; j_gene: TRBJ2-7; CDR3nt: TGCAGCGTTGCTAACAGGGGCATGGAGCAGTACTTC; CDR3aa: CSVANRGMEQYF
v_gene: TRBV4-1; d_gene: NA; abundance: NA; j_gene: TRBJ1-3; CDR3nt: TGCGCCAGCAGCCAAGACTCCGTTGGAGGGAGCTCTGGAAACACCATATATTTT; CDR3aa: CASSQDSVGGSSGNTIYF
v_gene: TRBV28; d_gene: TRBD1; abundance: NA; j_gene: TRBJ1-3; CDR3nt: TGTGCCAGCAGTTTAGCGGGACAGCCTGGAAACACCATATATTTT; CDR3aa: CASSLAGQPGNTIYF
v_gene: TRBV7-8; d_gene: NA; abundance: NA; j_gene: TRBJ2-5; CDR3nt: TGTGCCAGCAGCTTAGCGGCAGGGGGCTCGGCGGGAGGGCCGAAGTGGACCCAGTACTTC; CDR3aa: CASSLAAGGSAGGPKWTQYF
v_gene: TRBV3-1/TRBV3-2; d_gene: NA; abundance: NA; j_gene: TRBJ1-3; CDR3nt: TGTGCCAGCAGCACTACCGGGAGAGCTGGAAACACCATATATTTT; CDR3aa: CASSTTGRAGNTIYF
v_gene: TRBV6-1; d_gene: NA; abundance: NA; j_gene: TRBJ1-2; CDR3nt: TGTGCCAGCAGTGAGACAGCATATGGCTACACCTTC; CDR3aa: CASSETAYGYTF